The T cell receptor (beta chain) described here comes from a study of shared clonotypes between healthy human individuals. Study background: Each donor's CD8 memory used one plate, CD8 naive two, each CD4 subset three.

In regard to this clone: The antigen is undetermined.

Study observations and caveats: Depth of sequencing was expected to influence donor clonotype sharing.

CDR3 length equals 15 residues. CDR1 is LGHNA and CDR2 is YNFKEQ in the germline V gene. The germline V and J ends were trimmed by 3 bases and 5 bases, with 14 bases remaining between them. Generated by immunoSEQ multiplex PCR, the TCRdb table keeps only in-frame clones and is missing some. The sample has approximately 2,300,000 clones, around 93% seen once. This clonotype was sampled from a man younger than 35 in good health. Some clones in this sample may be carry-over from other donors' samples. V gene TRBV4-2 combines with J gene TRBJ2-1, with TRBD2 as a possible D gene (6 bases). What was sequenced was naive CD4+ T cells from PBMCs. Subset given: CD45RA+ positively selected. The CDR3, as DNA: TGTGCCAGCAGCCATCACGAGGTAGCGGACAATGAGCAGTTCTTC. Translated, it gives CASSHHEVADNEQFF.